This is a list of T cell receptor beta chains from one sample in a study of CD8 T cells in Susac syndrome. Using its own MiXCR run on the immunoSEQ multiplex PCR reads, TCRdb lists one record per CDR3 protein. This sample has over 95,000 distinct CDR3 sequences, with roughly 92% found just once. Sequenced material: CD8+ T cells from PBMCs. The receptors were gathered from a human donor in good health. Both conserved end residues are part of each CDR3. Fields, in order: clone size, J gene, V gene, D gene, CDR3 protein, CDR3 DNA. The D gene is left open where the match is weak. Rows give clone size only sometimes, using once, few, many, or a class for an expanded clone.

- | TRBJ1-2 | TRBV7-8 | TRBD1 | CASSLDRGYGYTF | TGTGCCAGCAGCCTGGACAGGGGTTATGGCTACACCTTC
- | TRBJ1-5 | TRBV6-5 | - | CASSYGGYSNQPQHF | TGTGCCAGCAGTTACGGGGGATATAGCAATCAGCCCCAGCATTTT
- | TRBJ1-5 | TRBV5-1 | - | CASSLGAVHRTQHF | TGCGCCAGCAGCTTGGGGGCAGTCCATCGGACCCAGCATTTT
- | TRBJ1-5 | TRBV20-1 | - | CSASAQGGQPQHF | TGCAGTGCTAGCGCCCAGGGAGGACAGCCCCAGCATTTT
- | TRBJ2-6 | TRBV5-1 | - | CASSPDFSGANVLTF | TGCGCCAGCAGCCCGGACTTCTCTGGGGCCAACGTCCTGACTTTC
- | TRBJ2-7 | TRBV7-9 | TRBD2 | CASTVGTSEQYF | TGTGCCAGCACCGTAGGGACTAGCGAGCAGTACTTC
- | TRBJ2-2 | TRBV11-1 | - | CASSLANDLRRRTGELFF | TGTGCCAGCAGCTTAGCGAACGATCTCAGGCGGAGGACCGGGGAGCTGTTTTTT
- | TRBJ2-7 | TRBV4-1 | - | CASSPVASGEQYF | TGCGCCAGCAGCCCCGTAGCGTCTGGCGAGCAGTACTTC
- | TRBJ2-7 | TRBV2 | TRBD1 | CASQNRDRGFVQYF | TGTGCCAGCCAGAACCGAGACAGGGGATTCGTGCAGTACTTC
- | TRBJ1-5 | TRBV19 | - | CASSSGTLEYGNQPQHF | TGTGCCAGTAGTTCCGGAACCCTGGAGTACGGCAATCAGCCCCAGCATTTT
- | TRBJ1-1 | TRBV2 | - | CASSDRLILAFF | TGTGCCAGCAGTGACAGGTTAATCTTAGCTTTCTTT
- | TRBJ2-7 | TRBV6-5 | - | CASRLGPAAEQYF | TGTGCCAGCAGACTAGGACCCGCAGCCGAGCAGTACTTC
- | TRBJ2-3 | TRBV6-8 | - | CASSYRGTRSDTQYF | TGTGCCAGCAGTTACCGGGGGACAAGATCGGATACGCAGTATTTT
- | TRBJ2-7 | TRBV30 | - | CAWSITGLYEQYF | TGTGCCTGGAGTATTACAGGGCTCTACGAGCAGTACTTC
- | TRBJ2-1 | TRBV7-2 | - | CASSSDGGPGGNEQFF | TGTGCCAGCAGCTCAGACGGGGGACCGGGTGGCAATGAGCAGTTCTTC
once | TRBJ2-7 | TRBV25-1 | TRBD2 | CASSDQTSGRTHEQYF | TGTGCCAGCAGTGACCAGACTAGCGGGAGGACCCACGAGCAGTACTTC
- | TRBJ2-6 | TRBV7-3 | TRBD1 | CASSPGTGISGANVLTF | TGTGCCAGCAGCCCCGGGACAGGGATCTCTGGGGCCAACGTCCTGACTTTC
once | TRBJ1-2 | TRBV12-3/TRBV12-4 | TRBD1 | CASTGANYGYTF | TGTGCCAGTACAGGGGCTAACTATGGCTACACCTTC
- | TRBJ2-7 | TRBV10-3 | - | CAISVGGHEQYF | TGTGCCATCAGTGTTGGTGGACACGAGCAGTACTTC
- | TRBJ2-7 | TRBV5-1 | - | CASSLPGEEQYF | TGCGCCAGCAGCTTGCCCGGGGAAGAGCAGTACTTC
- | TRBJ2-7 | TRBV7-6 | TRBD2 | CASSLASGLAGNEQYF | TGTGCCAGCAGCTTAGCGTCTGGACTAGCGGGAAACGAGCAGTACTTC
- | TRBJ2-3 | TRBV11-3 | - | CASSLLGPTDTQYF | TGTGCCAGCAGCTTACTGGGCCCCACAGATACGCAGTATTTT
- | TRBJ1-1 | TRBV12-3/TRBV12-4 | TRBD1 | CASSSDRRHRMNTEAFF | TGTGCCAGCAGTTCGGACAGGCGACACCGTATGAACACTGAAGCTTTCTTT
- | TRBJ1-1 | TRBV2 | - | CASSSSRNTEAFF | TGTGCCAGCAGCTCCTCTCGGAACACTGAAGCTTTCTTT
few | TRBJ2-7 | TRBV6-1 | TRBD2 | CASSAGTSGRGNTYEQYF | TGTGCCAGCAGTGCCGGGACTAGCGGGAGGGGGAACACCTACGAGCAGTACTTC